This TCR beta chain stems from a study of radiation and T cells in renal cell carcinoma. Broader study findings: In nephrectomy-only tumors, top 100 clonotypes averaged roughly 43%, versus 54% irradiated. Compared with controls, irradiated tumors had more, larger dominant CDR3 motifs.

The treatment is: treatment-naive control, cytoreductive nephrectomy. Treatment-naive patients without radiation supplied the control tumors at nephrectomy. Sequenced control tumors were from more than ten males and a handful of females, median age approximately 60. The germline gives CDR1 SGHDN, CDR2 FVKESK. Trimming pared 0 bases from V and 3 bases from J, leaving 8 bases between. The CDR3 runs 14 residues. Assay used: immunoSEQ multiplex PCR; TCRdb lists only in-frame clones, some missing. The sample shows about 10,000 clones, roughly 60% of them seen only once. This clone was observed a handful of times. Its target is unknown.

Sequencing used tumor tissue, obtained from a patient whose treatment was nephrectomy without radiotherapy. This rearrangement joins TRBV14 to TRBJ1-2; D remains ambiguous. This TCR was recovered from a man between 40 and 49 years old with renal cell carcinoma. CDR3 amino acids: CASSQEGGYYGYTF. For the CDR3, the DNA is TGTGCCAGCAGCCAAGAGGGCGGATACTATGGCTACACCTTC.